Below, one T cell receptor (beta chain) is given with its context. The data were obtained in a study of cytomegalovirus exposure and HLA in healthy donors. Trimming removed 1 base from V and 1 base from J, with 8 bases in between. The CDR3 is made up of 15 amino acids. Germline V gives CDR1 SGHTS, CDR2 YDEGEE. It was with 60 Vbeta and 13 Jbeta primers that the PCR ran. Using immunoSEQ multiplex PCR, the repertoire was profiled, and TCRdb retains in-frame clones only, with some absent. The sample shows 95,000 to 150,000 clones, roughly 75% of them seen only once. The sequence was collected from a woman aged 45-60 years in good health and CMV-seronegative. J is TRBJ2-2 and V is TRBV5-8; perhaps TRBD1 as D (5 bases). Sequencing was performed on PBMCs. This CDR3 reads CASSLTDRNTGELFF. CDR3 sequence (DNA): TGTGCCAGCAGCTTGACCGACAGGAACACCGGGGAGCTGTTTTTT.